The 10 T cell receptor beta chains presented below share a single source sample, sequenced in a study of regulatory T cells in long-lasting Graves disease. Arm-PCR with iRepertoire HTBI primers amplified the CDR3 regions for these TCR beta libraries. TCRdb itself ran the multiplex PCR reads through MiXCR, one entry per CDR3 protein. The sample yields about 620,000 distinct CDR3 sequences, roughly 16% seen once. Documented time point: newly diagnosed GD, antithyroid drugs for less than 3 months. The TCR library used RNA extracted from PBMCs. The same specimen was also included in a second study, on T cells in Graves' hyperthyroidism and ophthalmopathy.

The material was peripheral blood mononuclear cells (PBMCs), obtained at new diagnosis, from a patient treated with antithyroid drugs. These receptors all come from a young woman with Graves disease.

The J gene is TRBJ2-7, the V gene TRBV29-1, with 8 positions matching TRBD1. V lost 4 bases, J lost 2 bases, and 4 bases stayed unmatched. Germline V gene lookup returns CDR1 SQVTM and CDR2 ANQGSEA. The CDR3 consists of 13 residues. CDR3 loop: CSVVRTGTYEQYF. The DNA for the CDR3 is TGCAGCGTTGTGAGGACAGGGACCTACGAGCAGTACTTC.

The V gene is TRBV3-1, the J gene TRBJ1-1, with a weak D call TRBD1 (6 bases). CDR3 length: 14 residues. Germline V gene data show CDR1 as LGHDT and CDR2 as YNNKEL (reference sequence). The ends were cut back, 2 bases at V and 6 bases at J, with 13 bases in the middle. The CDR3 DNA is TGTGCCAGCAGCCAAATGGGGGCCAGTTCTGAAGCTTTCTTT. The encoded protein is CASSQMGASSEAFF.

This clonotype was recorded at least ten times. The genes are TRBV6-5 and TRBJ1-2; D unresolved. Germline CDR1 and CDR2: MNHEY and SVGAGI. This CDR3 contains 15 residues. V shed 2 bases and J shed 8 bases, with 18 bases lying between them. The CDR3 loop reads CASSYDPKLGRGYTF. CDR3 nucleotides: TGTGCCAGCAGTTACGATCCCAAGTTAGGAAGAGGCTACACCTTC.

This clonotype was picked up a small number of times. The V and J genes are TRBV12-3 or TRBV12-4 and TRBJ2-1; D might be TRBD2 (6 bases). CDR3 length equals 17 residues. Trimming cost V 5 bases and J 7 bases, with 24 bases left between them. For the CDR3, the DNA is TGTGCCAGCAGTCCCTCGACTAGACTCATTAAGAGAAATGAGCAGTTCTTC. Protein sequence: CASSPSTRLIKRNEQFF.

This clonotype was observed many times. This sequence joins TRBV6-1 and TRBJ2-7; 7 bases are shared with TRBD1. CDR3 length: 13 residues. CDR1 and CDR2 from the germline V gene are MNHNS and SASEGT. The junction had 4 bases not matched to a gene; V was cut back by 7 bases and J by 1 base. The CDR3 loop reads CASKRQGSYEQYF. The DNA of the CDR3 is TGTGCCAGCAAAAGACAGGGTTCCTACGAGCAGTACTTC.

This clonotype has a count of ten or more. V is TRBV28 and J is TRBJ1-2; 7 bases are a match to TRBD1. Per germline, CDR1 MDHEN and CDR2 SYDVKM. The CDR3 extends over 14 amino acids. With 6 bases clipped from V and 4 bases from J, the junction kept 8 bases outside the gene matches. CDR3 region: CASRIRTGSYGYTF. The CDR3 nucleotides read TGTGCCAGCAGAATACGGACAGGATCCTATGGCTACACCTTC.

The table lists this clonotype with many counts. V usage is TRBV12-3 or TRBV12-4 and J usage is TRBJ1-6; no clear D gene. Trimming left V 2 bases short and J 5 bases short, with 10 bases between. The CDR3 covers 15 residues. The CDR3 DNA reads TGTGCCAGCAGTTTAAGGTCTTTTGATAATTCACCCCTCCACTTT. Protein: CASSLRSFDNSPLHF.

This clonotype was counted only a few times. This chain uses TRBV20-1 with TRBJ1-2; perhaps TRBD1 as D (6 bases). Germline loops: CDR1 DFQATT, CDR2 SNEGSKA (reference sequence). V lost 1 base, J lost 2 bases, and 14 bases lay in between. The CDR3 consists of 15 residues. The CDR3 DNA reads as TGCAGTGCTAGAGGGGGGCCGGACAAAAACTATGGCTACACCTTC. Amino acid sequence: CSARGGPDKNYGYTF.

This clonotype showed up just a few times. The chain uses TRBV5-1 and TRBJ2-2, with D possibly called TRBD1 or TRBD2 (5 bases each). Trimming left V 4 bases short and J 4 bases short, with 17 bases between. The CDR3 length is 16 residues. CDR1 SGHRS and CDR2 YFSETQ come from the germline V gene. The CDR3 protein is CASSVMGVQTTGELFF. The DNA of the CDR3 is TGCGCCAGCAGCGTTATGGGGGTACAGACCACCGGGGAGCTGTTTTTT.

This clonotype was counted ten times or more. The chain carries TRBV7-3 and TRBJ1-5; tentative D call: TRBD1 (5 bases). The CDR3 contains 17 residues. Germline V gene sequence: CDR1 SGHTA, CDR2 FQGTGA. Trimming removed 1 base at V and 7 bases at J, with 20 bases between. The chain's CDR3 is CASSLKQVHLAGQPQHF. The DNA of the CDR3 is TGTGCCAGCAGCTTAAAACAGGTACACCTTGCGGGCCAGCCCCAGCATTTT. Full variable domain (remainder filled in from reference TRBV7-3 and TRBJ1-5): GAGVSQTPSNKVTEKGKYVELRCDPISGHTALYWYRQSLGQGPEFLIYFQGTGAADDSGLPNDRFFAVRPEGSVSTLKIQRTERGDSAVYLCASSLKQVHLAGQPQHFGDGTRLSIL.